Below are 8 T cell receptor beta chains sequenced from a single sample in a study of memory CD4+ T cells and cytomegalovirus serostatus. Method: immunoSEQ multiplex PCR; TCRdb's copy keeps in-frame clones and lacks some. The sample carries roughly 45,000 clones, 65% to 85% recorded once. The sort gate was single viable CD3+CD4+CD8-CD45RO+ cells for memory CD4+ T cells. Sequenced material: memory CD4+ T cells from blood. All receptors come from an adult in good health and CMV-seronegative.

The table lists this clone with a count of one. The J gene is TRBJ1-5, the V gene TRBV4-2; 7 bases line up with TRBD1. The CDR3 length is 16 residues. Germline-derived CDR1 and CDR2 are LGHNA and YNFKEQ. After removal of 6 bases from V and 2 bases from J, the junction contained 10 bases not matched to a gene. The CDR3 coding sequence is TGTGCCAGCAGGAAAACAGGGGAGTCGGGCAATCAGCCCCAGCATTTT. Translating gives CASRKTGESGNQPQHF.

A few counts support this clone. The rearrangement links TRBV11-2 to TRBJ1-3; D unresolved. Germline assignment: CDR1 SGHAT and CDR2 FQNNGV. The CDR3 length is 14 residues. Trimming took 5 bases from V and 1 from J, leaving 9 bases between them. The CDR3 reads CASSDRKSGNTIYF. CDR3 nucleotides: TGTGCCAGCAGCGACCGAAAGTCTGGAAACACCATATATTTT.

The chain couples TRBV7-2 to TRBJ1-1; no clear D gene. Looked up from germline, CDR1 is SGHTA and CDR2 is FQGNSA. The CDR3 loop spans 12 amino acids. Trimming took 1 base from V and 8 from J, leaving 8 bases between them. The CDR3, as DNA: TGTGCCAGCAGCTTAGAGTGGAAAGAAGCTTTCTTT. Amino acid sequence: CASSLEWKEAFF.

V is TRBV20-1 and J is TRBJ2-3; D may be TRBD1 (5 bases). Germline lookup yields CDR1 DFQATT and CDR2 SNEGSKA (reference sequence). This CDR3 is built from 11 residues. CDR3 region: CVGVRTDTQYF. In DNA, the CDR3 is TGCGTAGGGGTCCGCACAGATACGCAGTATTTT.

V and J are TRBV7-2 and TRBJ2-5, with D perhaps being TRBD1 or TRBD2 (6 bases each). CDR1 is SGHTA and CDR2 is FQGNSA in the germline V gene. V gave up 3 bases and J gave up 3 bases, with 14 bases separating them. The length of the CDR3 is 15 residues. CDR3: CASSFGGRGEETQYF. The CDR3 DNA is TGTGCCAGCAGCTTTGGGGGGCGGGGAGAAGAGACCCAGTACTTC.

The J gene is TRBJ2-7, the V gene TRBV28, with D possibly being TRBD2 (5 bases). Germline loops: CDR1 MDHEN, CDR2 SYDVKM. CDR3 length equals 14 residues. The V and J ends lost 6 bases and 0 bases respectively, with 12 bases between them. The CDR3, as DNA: TGTGCCAGCAGGCCCCCCGCGGGCTCCTACGAGCAGTACTTC. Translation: CASRPPAGSYEQYF.

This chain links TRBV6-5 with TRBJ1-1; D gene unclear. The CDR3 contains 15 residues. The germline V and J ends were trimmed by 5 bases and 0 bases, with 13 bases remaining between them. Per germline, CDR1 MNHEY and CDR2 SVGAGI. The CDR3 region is CASSPPRGLNTEAFF. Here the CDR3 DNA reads TGTGCCAGCAGTCCTCCCCGGGGATTGAACACTGAAGCTTTCTTT.

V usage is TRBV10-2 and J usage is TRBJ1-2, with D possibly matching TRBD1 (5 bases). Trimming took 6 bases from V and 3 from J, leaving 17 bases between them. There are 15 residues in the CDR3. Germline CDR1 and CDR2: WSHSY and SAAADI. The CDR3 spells CASSRDGQLYYGYTF. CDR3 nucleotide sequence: TGCGCCAGCAGCCGGGACGGACAACTTTACTATGGCTACACCTTC.